These T cell receptor beta chains were read from a single sample in a study of blood T cell repertoires in COVID-19. Here immunoSEQ multiplex PCR was the method, and the copy in TCRdb shows in-frame clones only, minus some. The sample lists more than 300,000 clones; around 87% were seen once. The sequenced sample was peripheral blood. These receptor sequences come from a woman aged 50 to 60 with COVID-19, enrolled during active disease. The conserved cysteine and the conserved F or W are not part of the CDR3 here. Each record gives: V gene, clone size, CDR3 protein. Some rows mark clone size as missing; the rest say once, few, many or name a class of expanded clone.

v_call: TRBV4-3; clone_size: -; cdr3_aa: ASSQGSSGVVGSYEQY
v_call: TRBV6-6; clone_size: -; cdr3_aa: ASSYSLAGRRDTQY
v_call: TRBV7-2; clone_size: few; cdr3_aa: ASSLVPGTSGFYNEQF
v_call: TRBV15; clone_size: -; cdr3_aa: ATSRGGTGGYEQY
v_call: TRBV5-1; clone_size: -; cdr3_aa: ASRGTSQTRPDTQY
v_call: TRBV6-4; clone_size: -; cdr3_aa: ASSDSSSSSYNEQF
v_call: TRBV12-5; clone_size: -; cdr3_aa: ASGPISGSPLH
v_call: TRBV10-1; clone_size: -; cdr3_aa: ASSGNREKRSEAF
v_call: TRBV7-6; clone_size: -; cdr3_aa: ASSPRGSGTDTQY
v_call: TRBV27; clone_size: -; cdr3_aa: ASSFSASSNQPQH
v_call: TRBV6-5; clone_size: -; cdr3_aa: ASDWTSAGYT
v_call: TRBV6-5; clone_size: -; cdr3_aa: ASILSQGGYGYT
v_call: TRBV4-1; clone_size: -; cdr3_aa: ASSQDTGGNQPQH
v_call: TRBV6-2/TRBV6-3; clone_size: -; cdr3_aa: ASSYSGGGPYEQY
v_call: TRBV2; clone_size: -; cdr3_aa: ASSLHGGNTEAF
v_call: TRBV19; clone_size: -; cdr3_aa: ASRLAGADTQY
v_call: TRBV2; clone_size: -; cdr3_aa: ASSAPGGDSYEQY
v_call: TRBV7-2; clone_size: -; cdr3_aa: ASSLVFDRDYEQY
v_call: TRBV18; clone_size: hyperexpanded; cdr3_aa: ASSSQGNTEAF
v_call: TRBV4-1; clone_size: -; cdr3_aa: ASSEREVTDTQY